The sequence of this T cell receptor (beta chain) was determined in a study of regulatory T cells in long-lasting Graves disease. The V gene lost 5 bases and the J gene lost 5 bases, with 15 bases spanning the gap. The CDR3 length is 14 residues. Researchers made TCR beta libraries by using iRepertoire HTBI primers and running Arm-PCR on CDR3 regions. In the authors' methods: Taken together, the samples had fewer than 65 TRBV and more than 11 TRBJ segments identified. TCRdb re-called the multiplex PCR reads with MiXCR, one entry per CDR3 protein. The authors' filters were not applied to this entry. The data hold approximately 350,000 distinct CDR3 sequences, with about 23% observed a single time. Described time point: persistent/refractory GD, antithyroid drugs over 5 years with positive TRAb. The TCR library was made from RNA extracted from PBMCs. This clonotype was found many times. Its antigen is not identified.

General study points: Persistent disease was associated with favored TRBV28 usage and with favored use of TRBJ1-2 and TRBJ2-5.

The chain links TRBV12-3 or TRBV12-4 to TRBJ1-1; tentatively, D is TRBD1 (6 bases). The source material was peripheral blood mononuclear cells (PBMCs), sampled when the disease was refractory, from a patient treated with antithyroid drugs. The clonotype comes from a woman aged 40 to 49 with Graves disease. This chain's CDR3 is CASSTGLLGTEAFF. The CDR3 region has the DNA TGTGCCAGCAGTACAGGGCTCCTAGGAACTGAAGCTTTCTTT.